Each of the 17 T cell receptor beta chains below was sequenced from the same sample in a study of graft-versus-host responses after intestinal transplantation. The method was immunoSEQ multiplex PCR; TCRdb's version includes in-frame clones alone and lacks a portion of them. This sample has 30,000 to 40,000 clones; around 83% occur once, and the top ten carry approximately 3.7%. Sequencing used PBMCs, obtained roughly 1,000 days after transplant. The receptors were gathered from a human patient who received an intestinal transplant, so some T cells may come from the graft donor.

In its sample, this clone was seen a few times. The rearrangement joins TRBV5-1 to TRBJ1-2, with TRBD1 matching 8 bases. Germline values: CDR1 SGHRS, CDR2 YFSETQ. The junction had 8 bases not matched to a gene; V was cut back by 0 bases and J by 4 bases. The CDR3 is 16 amino acids. The CDR3 loop reads CASSLAGDRTSYGYTF. The CDR3 DNA follows: TGCGCCAGCAGCTTGGCTGGGGACAGGACCTCCTATGGCTACACCTTC.

The V call is TRBV15, the J call TRBJ1-6, with unresolved D. This CDR3 spans 18 amino acids. Trimming pared 0 bases from V and 6 bases from J, leaving 18 bases between. Germline-derived CDR1 and CDR2 are LNHNV and YYDKDF (reference sequence). The CDR3, as DNA: TGTGCCACCAGCAGAGATCCGGTGGGGAAATCACTTAATTCACCCCTCCACTTT. It translates to CATSRDPVGKSLNSPLHF.

As concerns this clone: This sample includes further DNA sequences coding for the same CDR3. The chain couples TRBV15 to TRBJ1-4; 9 nucleotides line up with TRBD1. The CDR3 spans 14 residues. CDR1 LNHNV and CDR2 YYDKDF come from the germline V gene (reference sequence). The trim removed 3 bases at V and 4 bases at J, leaving 0 bases unmatched. CDR3 sequence reads: CATSRGQGNEKLFF. The DNA for the CDR3 is TGTGCCACCAGCAGGGGACAGGGTAATGAAAAACTGTTTTTT.

The chain is built from TRBV28 and TRBJ2-1, with 10 bases fitting TRBD1. V shed 5 bases and J 9 bases; nucleotides not matched to a gene: 16. The CDR3 has 17 amino acids. Germline-derived CDR1 and CDR2 are MDHEN and SYDVKM. CDR3 in amino acids: CASSQVPRDRGLSEQFF. Here the CDR3 DNA reads TGTGCCAGCAGTCAGGTCCCGCGGGACAGGGGTTTAAGTGAGCAGTTCTTC.

V usage is TRBV5-6 and J usage is TRBJ2-1; 7 nucleotides line up with TRBD2. V shed 3 bases and J 4 bases; nucleotides not matched to a gene: 7. The CDR3 contains 15 residues. Looked up from germline, CDR1 is SGHDT and CDR2 is YYEEEE. For the CDR3, the DNA is TGTGCCAGCAGCTCCGATCCGGGACTATACAATGAGCAGTTCTTC. Residues: CASSSDPGLYNEQFF.

The gene calls are TRBV5-1 and TRBJ2-1, with 10 bases fitting TRBD2. With 2 bases clipped from V and 6 bases from J, the junction kept 5 bases outside the gene matches. Per the germline V gene, CDR1 is SGHRS and CDR2 is YFSETQ. The CDR3 contains 15 residues. CDR3 DNA: TGCGCCAGCAGCTTACTTCGGACTAGCGGCAATGAGCAGTTCTTC. It specifies CASSLLRTSGNEQFF.

The chain has TRBV9 and TRBJ2-1; a possible D gene is TRBD2 (7 bases). This CDR3 has 15 residues. V shed 4 bases and J shed 7 bases, with 18 bases lying between them. CDR1 is SGDLS, CDR2 YYNGEE, per germline. The CDR3 coding sequence is TGTGCCAGCAGCCCCCGAGGGGGAGGGGGTAATGAGCAGTTCTTC. Translating it yields CASSPRGGGGNEQFF.

The rearrangement joins TRBV7-2 to TRBJ2-2; D is unclear. Trimming removed 2 bases at V and 7 bases at J, with 8 bases between. This CDR3 region has 13 residues. Germline CDR1 reads SGHTA; CDR2 reads FQGNSA. The CDR3 nucleotides read TGTGCCAGCAGCTTAAAGGGCAACGGGGAGCTGTTTTTT. As protein: CASSLKGNGELFF.

This clone was recorded only once. The chain couples TRBV11-3 to TRBJ2-1, with unresolved D. V was shortened by 4 bases and J by 5 bases, with 9 bases between the two germline ends. The CDR3 is 13 amino acids. CDR1 and CDR2 from the germline V gene are SGHNT and YENEEA. This CDR3 reads CASSSQQHNEQFF. The CDR3 DNA reads TGTGCCAGCAGCTCTCAACAGCACAATGAGCAGTTCTTC. The full variable domain, in which reference TRBV11-3 and TRBJ2-1 provide the parts outside the CDR3, is EAGVVQSPRYKIIEKKQPVAFWCNPISGHNTLYWYLQNLGQGPELLIRYENEEAVDDSQLPKDRFSAERLKGVDSTLKIQPAELGDSAVYLCASSSQQHNEQFFGPGTRLTVL.

The gene calls are TRBV10-3 and TRBJ2-2; 9 bases match TRBD2. Trimming cost V 6 bases and J 4 bases; bases outside gene matches: 15. Germline V lookup: CDR1 ENHRY, CDR2 SYGVKD. The CDR3 runs to 18 residues. Written as DNA, the CDR3 is TGTGCCATCAGGAGGGGGCGCGGCGGGAGGGCCAGCACCGGGGAGCTGTTTTTT. Its protein is CAIRRGRGGRASTGELFF.

This chain connects TRBV9 to TRBJ2-5; weak D call: TRBD1 (5 bases). CDR1 is SGDLS, CDR2 YYNGEE, per germline. Trimming left V 3 bases short and J 0 bases short, with 9 bases between. CDR3 length: 14 amino acids. CDR3 coding DNA: TGTGCCAGCAGCGGAGGACATTACCAAGAGACCCAGTACTTC. Translated: CASSGGHYQETQYF.

The chain combines TRBV28 with TRBJ1-6, with 7 nucleotides matching TRBD1. Per germline, CDR1 MDHEN and CDR2 SYDVKM. There are 16 residues in the CDR3. V shed 10 bases and J 6 bases; nucleotides not matched to a gene: 15. The CDR3 DNA follows: TGTGCCACCTACCATCGGCCGGGACAGCCTAATTCACCCCTCCACTTT. Translated, it gives CATYHRPGQPNSPLHF.

This clone has just a few counts. V usage is TRBV15 and J usage is TRBJ1-2; D not certain. CDR3 length: 14 residues. V gave up 0 bases and J gave up 5 bases, with 10 bases separating them. Germline lookup yields CDR1 LNHNV and CDR2 YYDKDF (reference sequence). Here the CDR3 reads CATSRDQSDYGYTF. For the CDR3, the DNA is TGTGCCACCAGCAGAGATCAGTCAGATTATGGCTACACCTTC. Full variable domain (remainder filled in from reference TRBV15 and TRBJ1-2): DAMVIQNPRYQVTQFGKPVTLSCSQTLNHNVMYWYQQKSSQAPKLLFHYYDKDFNNEADTPDNFQSRRPNTSFCFLDIRSPGLGDTAMYLCATSRDQSDYGYTFGSGTRLTVV.

The V gene is TRBV5-4, the J gene TRBJ1-2, with TRBD1 matching 9 bases. The ends lost 1 base at V and 0 bases at J; junction bases unmatched: 13. CDR1 SGHNT and CDR2 YYREEE come from the germline V gene (reference sequence). This CDR3 has 19 amino acids. The CDR3 DNA reads TGTGCCAGCAGCTTGTTTCACAGGGGGCTATGGGGATCTAACTATGGCTACACCTTC. This translates into CASSLFHRGLWGSNYGYTF.

This clone appeared once. This chain links TRBV6-5 with TRBJ2-4; a weak D match, TRBD1 (6 bases). The germline CDR1 and CDR2 sequences are MNHEY and SVGAGI. The CDR3 totals 14 residues. Deletions cut 6 bases from V and 1 base from J, with 10 bases between. Here the CDR3 reads CASSQGHAKNIQYF. As DNA, the CDR3 is TGTGCCAGCAGCCAGGGACACGCCAAAAACATTCAGTACTTC.

V usage is TRBV21-1 and J usage is TRBJ2-7; the listed D gene, TRBD2, was not tested against the DNA. TRBV21-1 counts as a pseudogene. The CDR3 length is 17 residues. The CDR3 nucleotides are TGTGCCAGCAGCGCGGGTTTCGGGCGGGATGTGTCTTACGAGCAGTACTTC. It translates to CASSAGFGRDVSYEQYF.

CDR3 in DNA: TGTGCCAGCAGATTCAATGAAAAACTGTTTTTT. Residues: CASRFNEKLFF. The genes are TRBV6-5 and TRBJ1-4; no firm D call. Deletions cut 6 bases from V and 5 bases from J, with 4 bases between. This CDR3 is built from 11 residues. Germline CDR1 reads MNHEY; CDR2 reads SVGAGI.